This TCR beta chain is from a study of beta chain features in type 1 diabetes. Study-level information: Patients did not differ from healthy donors in age, gender or cell yield.

Sorted populations all had greater than 98% purity. Trimming shortened V by 0 bases and J by 0 bases, and 10 bases separated the two germline ends. This CDR3 has 15 amino acids. Looked up from germline, CDR1 is SGHNT and CDR2 is YYREEE (reference sequence). The study, taken as a whole, reports: Any HLA-type effect on TCRB rearrangement remained unresolved here. All four CD4+ subsets from Type 1 diabetes patients carried moderately but significantly shorter TCRB CDR3s.

Turning to this clone: Its specificity is not known.

Expressed TCRB transcripts were sequenced, since all the RNA that had been isolated was reverse transcribed. The assay was immunoSEQ multiplex PCR, and TCRdb's table has in-frame clones only and misses some. The table has 300,000 to 400,000 clones, approximately 13% seen once. Sequenced input: naive CD4+ T cells from blood. This TCR derives from a young woman with type 1 diabetes. The chain carries TRBV5-4 and TRBJ2-7; D is unresolved. In DNA, the CDR3 is TGTGCCAGCAGCTTGGTGGCAGGCAGCTCCTACGAGCAGTACTTC. It encodes CASSLVAGSSYEQYF. The whole variable domain, remainder taken from reference TRBV5-4 and TRBJ2-7, is ETGVTQSPTHLIKTRGQQVTLRCSSQSGHNTVSWYQQALGQGPQFIFQYYREEENGRGNFPPRFSGLQFPNYSSELNVNALELDDSALYLCASSLVAGSSYEQYFGPGTRLTVT.